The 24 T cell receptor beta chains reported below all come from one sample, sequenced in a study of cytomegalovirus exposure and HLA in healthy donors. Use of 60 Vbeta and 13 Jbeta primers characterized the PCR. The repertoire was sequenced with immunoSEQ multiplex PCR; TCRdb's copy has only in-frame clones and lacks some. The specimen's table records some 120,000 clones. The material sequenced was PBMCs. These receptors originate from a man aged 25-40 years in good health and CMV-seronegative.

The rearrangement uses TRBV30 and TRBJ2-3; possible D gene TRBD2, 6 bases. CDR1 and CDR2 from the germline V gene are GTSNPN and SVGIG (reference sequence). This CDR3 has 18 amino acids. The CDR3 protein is CALRDGGVIGGTPDTQYF. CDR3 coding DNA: TGTGCTTTGAGGGACGGAGGAGTTATCGGCGGGACCCCAGATACGCAGTATTTT. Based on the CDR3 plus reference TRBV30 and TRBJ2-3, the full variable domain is SQTIHQWPATLVQPVGSPLSLECTVEGTSNPNLYWYRQAAGRGLQLLFYSVGIGQISSEVPQNLSASRPQDRQFILSSKKLLLSDSGFYLCALRDGGVIGGTPDTQYFGPGTRLTVL.

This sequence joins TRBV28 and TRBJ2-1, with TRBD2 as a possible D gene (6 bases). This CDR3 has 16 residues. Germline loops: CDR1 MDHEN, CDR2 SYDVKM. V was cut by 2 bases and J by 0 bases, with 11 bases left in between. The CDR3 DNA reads TGTGCCAGCAGTTTACACCGGGGGACCTCCTACAATGAGCAGTTCTTC. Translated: CASSLHRGTSYNEQFF. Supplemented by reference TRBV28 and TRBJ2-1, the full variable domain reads DVKVTQSSRYLVKRTGEKVFLECVQDMDHENMFWYRQDPGLGLRLIYFSYDVKMKEKGDIPEGYSVSREKKERFSLILESASTNQTSMYLCASSLHRGTSYNEQFFGPGTRLTVL.

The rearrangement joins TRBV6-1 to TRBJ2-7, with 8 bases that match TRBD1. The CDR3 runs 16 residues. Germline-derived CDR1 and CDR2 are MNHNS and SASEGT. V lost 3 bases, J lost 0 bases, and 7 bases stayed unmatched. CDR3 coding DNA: TGTGCCAGCAGTGACAGGGGACAGGCGAGCTCCTACGAGCAGTACTTC. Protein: CASSDRGQASSYEQYF.

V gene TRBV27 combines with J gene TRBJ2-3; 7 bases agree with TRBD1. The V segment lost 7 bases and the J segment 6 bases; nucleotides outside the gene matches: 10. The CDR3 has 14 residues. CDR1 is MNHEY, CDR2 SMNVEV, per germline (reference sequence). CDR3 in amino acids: CASTLRGQPDTQYF. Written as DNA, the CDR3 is TGTGCCAGCACCCTTAGGGGACAGCCCGATACGCAGTATTTT.

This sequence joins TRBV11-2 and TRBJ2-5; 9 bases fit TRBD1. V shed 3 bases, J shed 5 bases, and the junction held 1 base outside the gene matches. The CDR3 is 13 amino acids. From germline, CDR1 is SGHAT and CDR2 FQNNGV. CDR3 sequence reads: CASSFDRGETQYF. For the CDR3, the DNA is TGTGCCAGCAGCTTCGACAGGGGGGAGACCCAGTACTTC.

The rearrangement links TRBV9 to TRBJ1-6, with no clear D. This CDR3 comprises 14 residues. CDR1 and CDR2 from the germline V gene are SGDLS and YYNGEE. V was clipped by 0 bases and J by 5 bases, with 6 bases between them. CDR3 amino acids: CASSVGLDNSPLHF. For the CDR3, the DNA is TGTGCCAGCAGCGTAGGGCTGGATAATTCACCCCTCCACTTT.

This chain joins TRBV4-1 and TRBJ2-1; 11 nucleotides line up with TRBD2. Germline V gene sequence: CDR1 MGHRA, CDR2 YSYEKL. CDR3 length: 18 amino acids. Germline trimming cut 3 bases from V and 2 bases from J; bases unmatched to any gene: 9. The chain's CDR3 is CASSHSGTSGAAYNEQFF. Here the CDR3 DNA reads TGCGCCAGCAGCCATTCCGGGACTAGCGGAGCCGCCTACAATGAGCAGTTCTTC.

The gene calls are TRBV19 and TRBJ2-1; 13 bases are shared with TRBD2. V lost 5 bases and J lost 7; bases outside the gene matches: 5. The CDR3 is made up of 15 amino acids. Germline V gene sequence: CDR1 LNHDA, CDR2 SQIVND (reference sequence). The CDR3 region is CASSLTSGRMNEQFF. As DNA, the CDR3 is TGTGCCAGTAGTTTGACTAGCGGGAGGATGAATGAGCAGTTCTTC.

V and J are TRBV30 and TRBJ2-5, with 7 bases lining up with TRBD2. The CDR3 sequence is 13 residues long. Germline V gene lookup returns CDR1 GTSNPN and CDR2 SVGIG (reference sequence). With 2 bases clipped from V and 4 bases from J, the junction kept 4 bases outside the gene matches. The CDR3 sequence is CAWSIGRLETQYF. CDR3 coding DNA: TGTGCCTGGAGTATCGGGAGGCTAGAGACCCAGTACTTC.

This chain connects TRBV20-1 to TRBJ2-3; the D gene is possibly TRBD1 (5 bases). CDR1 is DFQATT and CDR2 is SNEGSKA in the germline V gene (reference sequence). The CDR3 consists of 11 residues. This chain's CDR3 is CTPTQGDTQYF. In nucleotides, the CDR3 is TGCACCCCGACCCAGGGAGATACGCAGTATTTT.

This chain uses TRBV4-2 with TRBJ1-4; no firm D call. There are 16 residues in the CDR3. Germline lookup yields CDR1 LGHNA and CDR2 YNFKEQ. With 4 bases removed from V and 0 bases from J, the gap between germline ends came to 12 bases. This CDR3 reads CASSPTQLATNEKLFF. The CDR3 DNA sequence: TGTGCCAGCAGCCCGACACAGCTTGCAACTAATGAAAAACTGTTTTTT.

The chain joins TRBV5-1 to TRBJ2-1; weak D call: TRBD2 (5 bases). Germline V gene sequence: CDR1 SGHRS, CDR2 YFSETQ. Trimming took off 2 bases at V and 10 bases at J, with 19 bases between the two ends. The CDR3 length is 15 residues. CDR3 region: CASSLWETGMSEQFF. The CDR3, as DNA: TGCGCCAGCAGCTTATGGGAGACGGGTATGTCGGAGCAGTTCTTC.

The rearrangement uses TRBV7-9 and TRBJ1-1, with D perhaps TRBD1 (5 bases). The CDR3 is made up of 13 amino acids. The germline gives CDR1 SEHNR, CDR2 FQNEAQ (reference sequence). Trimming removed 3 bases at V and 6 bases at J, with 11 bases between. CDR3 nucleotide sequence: TGTGCCAGCAGCTTGGGGCGGGACCCTGAAGCTTTCTTT. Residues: CASSLGRDPEAFF.

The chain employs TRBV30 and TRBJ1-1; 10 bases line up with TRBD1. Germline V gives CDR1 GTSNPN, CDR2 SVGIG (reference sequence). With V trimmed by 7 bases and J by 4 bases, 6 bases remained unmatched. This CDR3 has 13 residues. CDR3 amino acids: CAFKGQGPTEAFF. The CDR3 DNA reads TGTGCCTTTAAGGGACAGGGGCCCACTGAAGCTTTCTTT.

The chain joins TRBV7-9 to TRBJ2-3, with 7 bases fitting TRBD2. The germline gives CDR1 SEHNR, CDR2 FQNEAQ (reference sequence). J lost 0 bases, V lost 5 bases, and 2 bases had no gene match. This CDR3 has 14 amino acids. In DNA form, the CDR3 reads TGTGCCAGCAGCCTTAGCGGGAGCACAGATACGCAGTATTTT. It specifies CASSLSGSTDTQYF.

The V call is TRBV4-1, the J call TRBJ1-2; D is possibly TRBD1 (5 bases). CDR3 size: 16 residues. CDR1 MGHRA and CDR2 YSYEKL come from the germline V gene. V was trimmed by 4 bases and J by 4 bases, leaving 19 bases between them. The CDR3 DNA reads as TGCGCCAGCAGCCGGACGACAGCTACCTCTTTCTATGGCTACACCTTC. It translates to CASSRTTATSFYGYTF.

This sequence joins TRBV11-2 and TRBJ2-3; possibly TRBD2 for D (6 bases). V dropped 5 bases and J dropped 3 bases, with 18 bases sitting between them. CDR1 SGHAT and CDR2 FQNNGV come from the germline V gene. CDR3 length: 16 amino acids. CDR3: CASSPLLHGLTDTQYF. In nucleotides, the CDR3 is TGTGCCAGCAGCCCTTTACTCCACGGACTAACAGATACGCAGTATTTT. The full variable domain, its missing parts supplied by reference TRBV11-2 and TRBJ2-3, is EAGVAQSPRYKIIEKRQSVAFWCNPISGHATLYWYQQILGQGPKLLIQFQNNGVVDDSQLPKDRFSAERLKGVDSTLKIQPAKLEDSAVYLCASSPLLHGLTDTQYFGPGTRLTVL.

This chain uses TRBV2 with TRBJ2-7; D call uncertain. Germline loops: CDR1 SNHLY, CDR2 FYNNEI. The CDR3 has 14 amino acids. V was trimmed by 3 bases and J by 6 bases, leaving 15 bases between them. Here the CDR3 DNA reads TGTGCCAGCAGTGACGGAGCGCTTTTTGGCGAGCAGTACTTC. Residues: CASSDGALFGEQYF. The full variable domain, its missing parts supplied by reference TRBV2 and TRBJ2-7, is EPEVTQTPSHQVTQMGQEVILRCVPISNHLYFYWYRQILGQKVEFLVSFYNNEISEKSEIFDDQFSVERPDGSNFTLKIRSTKLEDSAMYFCASSDGALFGEQYFGPGTRLTVT.

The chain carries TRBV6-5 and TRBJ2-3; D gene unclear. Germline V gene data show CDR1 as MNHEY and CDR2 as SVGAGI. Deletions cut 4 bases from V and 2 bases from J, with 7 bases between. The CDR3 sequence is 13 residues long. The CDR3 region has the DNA TGTGCCAGCAGTTCTCGACTCACAGATACGCAGTATTTT. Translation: CASSSRLTDTQYF.

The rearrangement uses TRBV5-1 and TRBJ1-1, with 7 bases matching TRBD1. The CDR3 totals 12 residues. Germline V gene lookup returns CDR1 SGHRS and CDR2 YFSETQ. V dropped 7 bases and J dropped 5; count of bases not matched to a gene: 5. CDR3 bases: TGCGCCAGCTCAGGGGGTGGAACTGAAGCTTTCTTT. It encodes CASSGGGTEAFF.

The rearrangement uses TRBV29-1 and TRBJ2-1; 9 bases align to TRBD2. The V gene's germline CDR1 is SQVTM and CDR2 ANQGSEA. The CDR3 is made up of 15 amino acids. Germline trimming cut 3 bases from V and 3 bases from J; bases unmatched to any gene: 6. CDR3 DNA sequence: TGCAGCGTTGACGTAGCGGGAGTAGTCTACAATGAGCAGTTCTTC. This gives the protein CSVDVAGVVYNEQFF.

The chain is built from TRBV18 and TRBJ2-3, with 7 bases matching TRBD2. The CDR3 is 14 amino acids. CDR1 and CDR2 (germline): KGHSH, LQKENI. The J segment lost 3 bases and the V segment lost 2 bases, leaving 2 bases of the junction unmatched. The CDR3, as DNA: TGTGCCAGCTCACCAGGACTAGAGACAGATACGCAGTATTTT. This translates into CASSPGLETDTQYF.

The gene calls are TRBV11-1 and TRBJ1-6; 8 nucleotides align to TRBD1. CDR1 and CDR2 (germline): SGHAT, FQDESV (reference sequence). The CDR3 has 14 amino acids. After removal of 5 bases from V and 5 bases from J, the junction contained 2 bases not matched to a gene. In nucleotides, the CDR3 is TGTGCCAGCAGCCGGACAGGGAATAATTCACCCCTCCACTTT. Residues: CASSRTGNNSPLHF.

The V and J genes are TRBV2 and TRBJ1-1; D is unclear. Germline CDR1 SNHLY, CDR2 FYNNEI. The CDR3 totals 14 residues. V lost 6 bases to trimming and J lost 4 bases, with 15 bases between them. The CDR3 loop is CASSARSGSTEAFF. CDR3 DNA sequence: TGTGCCAGCAGCGCACGCTCCGGGAGCACTGAAGCTTTCTTT.